The 9 T cell receptor beta chains listed next were all sequenced from one sample in a study of T cell changes during pregnancy in multiple sclerosis (dated by TCRdb to between 2018 and 2021). The library came from the immunoSEQ multiplex PCR assay. What TCRdb holds here is the immuneACCESS table cut down to in-frame rearrangements. Part of the clones is not present; checked against another copy, under half of the missing clones reflect an unresolved V gene, and the others are unexplained. This sample holds tens of thousands of clones; roughly 96% were observed only once. About 1.2% of the sample goes to the ten largest clones. The material was peripheral blood, obtained in the second trimester of pregnancy. The receptors were gathered from a female donor with multiple sclerosis, enrolled in a pregnancy study.

This chain joins TRBV30 and TRBJ2-3; the D gene is possibly TRBD2 (5 bases). Germline CDR1 reads GTSNPN; CDR2 reads SVGIG (reference sequence). The V end was cut by 0 bases, the J end by 0 bases, with 13 bases between. The CDR3 sequence is 16 residues long. CDR3 bases: TGTGCCTGGAGTGTACAAACGGGCGGGAGCACAGATACGCAGTATTTT. The encoded protein is CAWSVQTGGSTDTQYF.

The rearrangement uses TRBV5-1 and TRBJ2-4, with 11 bases fitting TRBD1. CDR1 and CDR2 from the germline V gene are SGHRS and YFSETQ. CDR3 length: 15 amino acids. Unmatched junction bases numbered 3, after V lost 2 bases and J lost 5 bases. Here the CDR3 DNA reads TGCGCCAGCAGCTTCCGGACAGGGGGCCAAAACATTCAGTACTTC. Protein sequence: CASSFRTGGQNIQYF.

V and J are TRBV5-1 and TRBJ2-1; 9 bases agree with TRBD1. J gave up 10 bases and V 7 bases, and 9 bases lay outside the gene matches. CDR1 and CDR2 (germline): SGHRS, YFSETQ. The CDR3 has 13 residues. The CDR3 loop reads CASRAYGQGEQFF. Here the CDR3 DNA reads TGCGCCAGCCGAGCTTACGGACAGGGGGAGCAGTTCTTC. Full variable domain (outside the CDR3, taken from reference TRBV5-1 and TRBJ2-1): KAGVTQTPRYLIKTRGQQVTLSCSPISGHRSVSWYQQTPGQGLQFLFEYFSETQRNKGNFPGRFSGRQFSNSRSEMNVSTLELGDSALYLCASRAYGQGEQFFGPGTRLTVL.

The chain combines TRBV4-1 with TRBJ1-1; weak D call: TRBD1 (6 bases). Trimming pared 0 bases from V and 1 base from J, leaving 12 bases between. There are 16 residues in the CDR3. Germline V gene sequence: CDR1 MGHRA, CDR2 YSYEKL. The CDR3, as DNA: TGCGCCAGCAGCCAAGATCATCTGGGGGCGAACACTGAAGCTTTCTTT. Protein sequence: CASSQDHLGANTEAFF.

The V and J genes are TRBV9 and TRBJ2-1; D is perhaps TRBD2 (6 bases). From germline, CDR1 is SGDLS and CDR2 YYNGEE. This CDR3 has 17 amino acids. V dropped 6 bases and J dropped 8 bases, with 27 bases sitting between them. Written as DNA, the CDR3 is TGTGCCAGCACTCTAAGGGGAGGTCTAGATAGTAACGATGAGCAGTTCTTC. Protein sequence: CASTLRGGLDSNDEQFF.

This clone was observed a few times. V and J are TRBV27 and TRBJ2-5; 13 nucleotides line up with TRBD2. CDR1 and CDR2 from the germline V gene are MNHEY and SMNVEV (reference sequence). V lost 5 bases to trimming and J lost 5 bases; unmatched junction nucleotides: 11. The CDR3 consists of 17 residues. In DNA form, the CDR3 reads TGTGCCAGCAGTCCAACTAGCGGGAGGGCCGGTTGGGAGACCCAGTACTTC. Residues: CASSPTSGRAGWETQYF.

The chain combines TRBV4-1 with TRBJ2-7; 10 nucleotides agree with TRBD1. The trim removed 1 base at V and 4 bases at J, leaving 10 bases unmatched. Germline CDR1 MGHRA, CDR2 YSYEKL. The CDR3 contains 17 residues. The CDR3 DNA reads TGCGCCAGCAGCCAAGGGTCAGTCGGGACAGGGGCATACGAGCAGTACTTC. Residues: CASSQGSVGTGAYEQYF.

The V call is TRBV29-1, the J call TRBJ2-1; TRBD2 matches 10 bases. The V gene end was trimmed by 8 bases and the J gene end by 2 bases; junction bases not matched to a gene: 9. Germline V lookup: CDR1 SQVTM, CDR2 ANQGSEA. The CDR3 length is 15 residues. DNA for the CDR3: TGCAGCTTAACCGAGCGGGGGGGGACCTACAATGAGCAGTTCTTC. Translation gives CSLTERGGTYNEQFF.

The chain couples TRBV27 to TRBJ2-7; D might be TRBD2 (6 bases). Looked up from germline, CDR1 is MNHEY and CDR2 is SMNVEV (reference sequence). The CDR3 has 14 amino acids. Trimming removed 5 bases at V and 2 bases at J, with 13 bases between. CDR3 in amino acids: CASSPHGGAYEQYF. The CDR3 nucleotides are TGTGCCAGCAGTCCCCACGGGGGAGCCTACGAGCAGTACTTC.